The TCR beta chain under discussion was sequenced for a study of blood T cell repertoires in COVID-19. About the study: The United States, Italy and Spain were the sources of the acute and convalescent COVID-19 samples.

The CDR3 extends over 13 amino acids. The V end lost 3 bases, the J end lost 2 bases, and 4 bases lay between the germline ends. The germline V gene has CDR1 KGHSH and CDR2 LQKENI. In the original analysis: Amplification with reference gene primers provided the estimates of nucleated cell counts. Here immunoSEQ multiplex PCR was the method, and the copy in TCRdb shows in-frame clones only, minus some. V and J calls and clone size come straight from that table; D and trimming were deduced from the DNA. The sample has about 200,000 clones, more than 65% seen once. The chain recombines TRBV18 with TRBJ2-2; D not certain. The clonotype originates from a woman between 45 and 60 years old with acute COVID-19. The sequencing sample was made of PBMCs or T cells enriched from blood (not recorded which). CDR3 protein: CASSPSNTGELFF. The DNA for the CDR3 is TGTGCCAGCTCACCCTCCAACACCGGGGAGCTGTTTTTT.